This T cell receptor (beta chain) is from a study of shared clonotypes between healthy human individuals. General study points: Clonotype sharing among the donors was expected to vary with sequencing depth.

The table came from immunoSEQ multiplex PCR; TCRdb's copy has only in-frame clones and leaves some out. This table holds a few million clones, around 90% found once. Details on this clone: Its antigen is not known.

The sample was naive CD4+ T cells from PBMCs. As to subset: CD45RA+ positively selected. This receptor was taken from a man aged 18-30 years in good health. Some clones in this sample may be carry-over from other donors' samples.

The CDR3 is CASSLGQGGNIQYF. Here the CDR3 DNA reads TGTGCCAGCAGCTTGGGCCAGGGAGGAAACATTCAGTACTTC. This chain connects TRBV11-3 to TRBJ2-4; the D gene is possibly TRBD2 (6 bases). The CDR3 runs 14 residues. Trimming removed 3 bases from V and 6 bases from J, with 12 bases in between. The V gene's germline CDR1 is SGHNT and CDR2 YENEEA. Using reference TRBV11-3 and TRBJ2-4 for the parts outside the CDR3, the full variable domain is EAGVVQSPRYKIIEKKQPVAFWCNPISGHNTLYWYLQNLGQGPELLIRYENEEAVDDSQLPKDRFSAERLKGVDSTLKIQPAELGDSAVYLCASSLGQGGNIQYFGAGTRLSVL.